These 5 T cell receptor beta chains share one sample of origin, sequenced in a study of blood T cell repertoires in COVID-19. Sequenced by immunoSEQ multiplex PCR; TCRdb stores in-frame clones only, minus some. The table shows some 270,000 clones, with 90% occurring only once. The sample consisted of peripheral blood. The receptors stem from a woman aged 55 to 70 with COVID-19, enrolled during active disease.

A single count supports this clone. The chain recombines TRBV30 with TRBJ2-2, with TRBD1 identical over 11 bases. With 2 bases clipped from V and 3 bases from J, the junction kept 11 bases outside the gene matches. CDR1 is GTSNPN, CDR2 SVGIG, per germline (reference sequence). The CDR3 extends over 18 amino acids. CDR3 sequence reads: CAWSRTGGATGDTGELFF. CDR3 coding DNA: TGTGCCTGGAGTAGGACAGGGGGCGCGACAGGGGACACCGGGGAGCTGTTTTTT.

The V gene is TRBV6-5, the J gene TRBJ1-2; D might be TRBD1 (5 bases). The V gene's germline CDR1 is MNHEY and CDR2 SVGAGI. This CDR3 is built from 12 residues. Here the CDR3 reads CQTGDSDYGYTF. The CDR3 DNA reads as TGTCAGACGGGGGACTCAGACTATGGCTACACCTTC.

This clone was seen a few times. The J gene is TRBJ1-1, the V gene TRBV10-3, with no clear D. The CDR3 is made up of 13 amino acids. The V gene lost 7 bases and the J gene lost 1 base, with 10 bases spanning the gap. CDR1 is ENHRY, CDR2 SYGVKD, per germline. The CDR3 DNA reads TGTGCCATCAAGGTGGAGGGGAACACTGAAGCTTTCTTT. Translating it yields CAIKVEGNTEAFF.

This chain links TRBV5-1 with TRBJ2-2; TRBD1 matches 9 bases. From germline, CDR1 is SGHRS and CDR2 YFSETQ. The CDR3 extends over 16 amino acids. Germline trimming cut 3 bases from V and 4 bases from J; bases unmatched to any gene: 7. The CDR3, as DNA: TGCGCCAGCAGCTCCTGGGACAGGGCGGGCACCGGGGAGCTGTTTTTT. This gives the protein CASSSWDRAGTGELFF.

This chain links TRBV18 with TRBJ1-5, with 9 bases that match TRBD1. The CDR3 runs to 14 residues. The germline V gene encodes CDR1 KGHSH and CDR2 LQKENI. V was clipped by 5 bases and J by 4 bases; unmatched bases: 3. CDR3 region: CASSTGTGNQPQHF. The DNA for the CDR3 is TGTGCCAGCTCAACTGGGACAGGGAATCAGCCCCAGCATTTT. The full variable domain, completed using reference TRBV18 and TRBJ1-5, is NAGVMQNPRHLVRRRGQEARLRCSPMKGHSHVYWYRQLPEEGLKFMVYLQKENIIDESGMPKERFSAEFPKEGPSILRIQQVVRGDSAAYFCASSTGTGNQPQHFGDGTRLSIL.